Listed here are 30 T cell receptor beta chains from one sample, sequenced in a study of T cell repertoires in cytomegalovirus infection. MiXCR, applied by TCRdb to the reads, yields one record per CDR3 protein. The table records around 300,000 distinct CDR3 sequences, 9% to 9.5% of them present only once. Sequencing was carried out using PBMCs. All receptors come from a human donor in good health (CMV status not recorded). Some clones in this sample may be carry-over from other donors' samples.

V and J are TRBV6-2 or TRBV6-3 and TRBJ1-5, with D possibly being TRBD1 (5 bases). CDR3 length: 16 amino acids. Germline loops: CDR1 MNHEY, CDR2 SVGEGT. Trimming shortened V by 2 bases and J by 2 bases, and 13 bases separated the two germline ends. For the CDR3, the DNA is TGTGCCAGCAGTTACCGGTCCCGGGGCGGCAATCAGCCCCAGCATTTT. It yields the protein CASSYRSRGGNQPQHF.

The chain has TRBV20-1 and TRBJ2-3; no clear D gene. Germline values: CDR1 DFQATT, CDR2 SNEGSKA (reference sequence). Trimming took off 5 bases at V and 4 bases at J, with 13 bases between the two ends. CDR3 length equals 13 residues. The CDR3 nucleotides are TGCAGTGCTCCCCAGAAGGGCGCAGATACGCAGTATTTT. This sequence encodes CSAPQKGADTQYF.

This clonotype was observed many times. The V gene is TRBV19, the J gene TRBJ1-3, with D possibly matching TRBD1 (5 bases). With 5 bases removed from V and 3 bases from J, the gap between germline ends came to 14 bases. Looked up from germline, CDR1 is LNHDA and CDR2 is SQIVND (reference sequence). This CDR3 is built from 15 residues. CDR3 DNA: TGTGCCAGTAGTCTCGCCCGAGGGGTTGGAAACACCATATATTTT. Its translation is CASSLARGVGNTIYF.

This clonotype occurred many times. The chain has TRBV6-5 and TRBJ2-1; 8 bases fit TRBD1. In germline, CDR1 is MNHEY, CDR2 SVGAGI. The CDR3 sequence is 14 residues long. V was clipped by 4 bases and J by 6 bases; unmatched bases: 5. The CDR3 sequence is CASSLGQGGNEQFF. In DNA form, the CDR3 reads TGTGCCAGCAGTTTAGGACAGGGTGGCAATGAGCAGTTCTTC.

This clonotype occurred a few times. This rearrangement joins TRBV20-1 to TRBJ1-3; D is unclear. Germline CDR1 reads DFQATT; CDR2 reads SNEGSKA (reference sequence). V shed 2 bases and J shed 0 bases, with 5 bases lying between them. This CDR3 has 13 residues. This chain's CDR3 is CSARRISGNTIYF. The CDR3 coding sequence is TGCAGTGCTAGACGGATCTCTGGAAACACCATATATTTT.

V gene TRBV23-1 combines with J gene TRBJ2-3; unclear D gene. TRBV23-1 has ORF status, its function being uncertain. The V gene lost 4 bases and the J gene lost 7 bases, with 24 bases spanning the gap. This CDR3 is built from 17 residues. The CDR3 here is CASSRVQENLKGNTQYF. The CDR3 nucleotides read TGCGCCAGCAGTCGCGTCCAGGAAAACCTTAAGGGAAATACGCAGTATTTT.

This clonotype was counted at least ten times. CDR3 nucleotide sequence: TGTGCCAGCAGCCCCCGACGAAGGGGAAACAATGAGCAGTTCTTC. This codes for CASSPRRRGNNEQFF. The chain couples TRBV7-2 to TRBJ2-1, with a tentative D call TRBD1 (5 bases). Germline values: CDR1 SGHTA, CDR2 FQGNSA. The length of the CDR3 is 15 residues. Trimming removed 5 bases at V and 5 bases at J, with 16 bases between.

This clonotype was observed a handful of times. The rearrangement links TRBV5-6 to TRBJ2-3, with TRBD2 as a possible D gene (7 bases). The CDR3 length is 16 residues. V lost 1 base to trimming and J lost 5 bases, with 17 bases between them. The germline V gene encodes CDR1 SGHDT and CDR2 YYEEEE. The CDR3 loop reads CASSLNGGRSGDTQYF. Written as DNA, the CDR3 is TGTGCCAGCAGCTTGAACGGGGGGCGAAGTGGAGATACGCAGTATTTT. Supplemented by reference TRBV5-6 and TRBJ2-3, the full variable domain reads DAGVTQSPTHLIKTRGQQVTLRCSPKSGHDTVSWYQQALGQGPQFIFQYYEEEERQRGNFPDRFSGHQFPNYSSELNVNALLLGDSALYLCASSLNGGRSGDTQYFGPGTRLTVL.

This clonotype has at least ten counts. This chain's CDR3 is CASSSPGLAESTDTQYF. The CDR3 region has the DNA TGTGCCAGCAGTTCTCCGGGACTAGCGGAGAGCACAGATACGCAGTATTTT. This chain uses TRBV12-3 or TRBV12-4 with TRBJ2-3; 11 bases are shared with TRBD2. The J segment lost 0 bases and the V segment lost 4 bases, leaving 6 bases of the junction unmatched. The CDR3 has 17 amino acids.

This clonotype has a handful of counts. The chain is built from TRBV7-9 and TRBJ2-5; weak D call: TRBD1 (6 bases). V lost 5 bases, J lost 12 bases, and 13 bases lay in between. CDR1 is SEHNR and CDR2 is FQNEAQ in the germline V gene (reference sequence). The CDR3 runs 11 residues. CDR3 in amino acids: CASSQGPGEYF. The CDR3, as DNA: TGTGCCAGCAGCCAGGGGCCTGGAGAGTACTTC.

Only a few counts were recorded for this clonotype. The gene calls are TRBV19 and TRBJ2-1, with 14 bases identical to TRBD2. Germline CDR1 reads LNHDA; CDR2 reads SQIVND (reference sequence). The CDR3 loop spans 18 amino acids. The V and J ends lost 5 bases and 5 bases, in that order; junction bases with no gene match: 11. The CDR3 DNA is TGTGCCAGTAGTCCTGGGACTAGCGGGAGATGGTACGACAATGAGCAGTTCTTC. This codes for CASSPGTSGRWYDNEQFF.

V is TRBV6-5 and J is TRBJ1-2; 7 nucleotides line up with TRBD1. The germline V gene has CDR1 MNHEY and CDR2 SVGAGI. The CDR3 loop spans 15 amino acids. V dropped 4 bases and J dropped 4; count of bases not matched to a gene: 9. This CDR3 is CASSSLRGIFYGYTF. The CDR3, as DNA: TGTGCCAGCAGTTCACTCAGGGGGATCTTCTATGGCTACACCTTC.

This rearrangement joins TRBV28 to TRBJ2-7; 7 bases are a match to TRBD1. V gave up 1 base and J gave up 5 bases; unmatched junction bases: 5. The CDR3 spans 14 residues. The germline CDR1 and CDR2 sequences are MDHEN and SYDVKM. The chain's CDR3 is CASSLFQGVNEQYF. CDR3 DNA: TGTGCCAGCAGTTTATTCCAGGGGGTGAACGAGCAGTACTTC.

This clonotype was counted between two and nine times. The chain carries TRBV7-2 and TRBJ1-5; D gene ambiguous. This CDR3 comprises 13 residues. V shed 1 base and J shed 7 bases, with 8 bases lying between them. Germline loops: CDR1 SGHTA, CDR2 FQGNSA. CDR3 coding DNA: TGTGCCAGCAGCTTAGAATCCTTGCAGCCCCAGCATTTT. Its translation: CASSLESLQPQHF.

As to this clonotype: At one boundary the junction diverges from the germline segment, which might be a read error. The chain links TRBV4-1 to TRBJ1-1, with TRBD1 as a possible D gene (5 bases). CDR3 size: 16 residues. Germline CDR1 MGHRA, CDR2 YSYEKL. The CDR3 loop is CASSPTPGQGVTEAFF. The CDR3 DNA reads TGTGCCAGCAGCCCCACTCCCGGGCAGGGTGTAACTGAAGCTTTCTTT.

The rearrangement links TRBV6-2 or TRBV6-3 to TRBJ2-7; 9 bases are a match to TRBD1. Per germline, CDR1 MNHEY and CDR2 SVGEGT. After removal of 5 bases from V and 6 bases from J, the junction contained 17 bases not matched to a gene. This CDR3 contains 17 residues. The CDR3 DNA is TGTGCCAGCAGTCGTCACGCGGGCGGGACAGGGAGCTCCGAGCAGTACTTC. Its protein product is CASSRHAGGTGSSEQYF.

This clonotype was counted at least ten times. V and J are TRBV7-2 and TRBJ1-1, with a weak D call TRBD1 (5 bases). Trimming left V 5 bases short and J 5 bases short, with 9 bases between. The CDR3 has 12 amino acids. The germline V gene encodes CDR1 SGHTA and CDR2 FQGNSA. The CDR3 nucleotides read TGTGCCAGCAGCCGGGGGTGGACTGAAGCTTTCTTT. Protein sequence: CASSRGWTEAFF. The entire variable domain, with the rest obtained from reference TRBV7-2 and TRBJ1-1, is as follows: GAGVSQSPSNKVTEKGKDVELRCDPISGHTALYWYRQSLGQGLEFLIYFQGNSAPDKSGLPSDRFSAERTGGSVSTLTIQRTQQEDSAVYLCASSRGWTEAFFGQGTRLTVV.

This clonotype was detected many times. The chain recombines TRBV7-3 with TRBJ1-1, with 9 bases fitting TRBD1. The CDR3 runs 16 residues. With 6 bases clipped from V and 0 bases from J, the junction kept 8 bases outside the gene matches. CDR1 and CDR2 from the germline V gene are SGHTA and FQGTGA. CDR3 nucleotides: TGTGCCAGCAGACCCACAGGGGGCGGAATGAACACTGAAGCTTTCTTT. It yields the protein CASRPTGGGMNTEAFF.

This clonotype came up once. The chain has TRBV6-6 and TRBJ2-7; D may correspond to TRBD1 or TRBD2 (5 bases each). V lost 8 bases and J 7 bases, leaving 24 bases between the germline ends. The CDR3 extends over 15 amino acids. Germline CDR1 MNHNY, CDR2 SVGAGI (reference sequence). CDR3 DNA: TGTGCCAGCGGGACCGACAGAGTCCTACGGCGGGAGCAGTACTTC. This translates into CASGTDRVLRREQYF.

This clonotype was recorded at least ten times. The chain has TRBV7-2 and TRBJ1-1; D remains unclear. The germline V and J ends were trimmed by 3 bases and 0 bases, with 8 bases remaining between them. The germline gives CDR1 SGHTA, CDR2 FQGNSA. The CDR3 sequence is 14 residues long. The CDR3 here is CASSLHSMNTEAFF. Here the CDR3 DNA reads TGTGCCAGCAGCTTGCACAGCATGAACACTGAAGCTTTCTTT.

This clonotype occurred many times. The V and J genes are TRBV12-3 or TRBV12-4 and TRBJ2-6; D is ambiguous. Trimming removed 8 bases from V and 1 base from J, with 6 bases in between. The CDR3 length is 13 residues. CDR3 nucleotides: TGTGCCAGCTTTTCTTCTGGGGCCAACGTCCTGACTTTC. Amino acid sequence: CASFSSGANVLTF.

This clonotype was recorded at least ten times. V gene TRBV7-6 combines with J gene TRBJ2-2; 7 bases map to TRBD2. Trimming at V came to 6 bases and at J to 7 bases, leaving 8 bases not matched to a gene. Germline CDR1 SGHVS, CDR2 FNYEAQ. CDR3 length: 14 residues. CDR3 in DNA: TGTGCCAGCAGGGAGGCGGGAGACATCGGGGAGCTGTTTTTT. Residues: CASREAGDIGELFF.

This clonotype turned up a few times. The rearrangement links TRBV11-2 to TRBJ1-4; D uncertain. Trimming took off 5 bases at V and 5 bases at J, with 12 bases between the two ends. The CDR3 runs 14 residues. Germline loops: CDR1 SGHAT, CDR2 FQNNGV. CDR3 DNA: TGTGCCAGCAGCCGCGCCCTGCGAAATGAAAAACTGTTTTTT. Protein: CASSRALRNEKLFF.

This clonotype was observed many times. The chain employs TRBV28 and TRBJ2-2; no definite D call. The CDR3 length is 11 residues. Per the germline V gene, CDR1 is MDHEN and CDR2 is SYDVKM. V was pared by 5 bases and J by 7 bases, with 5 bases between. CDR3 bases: TGTGCCAGCAGTCGAGGCGGGGAGCTGTTTTTT. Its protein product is CASSRGGELFF.

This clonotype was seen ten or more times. This CDR3 reads CASSLQKREQGTQYF. The CDR3 DNA follows: TGTGCCAGCAGCCTTCAAAAACGGGAGCAGGGGACCCAGTACTTC. This chain joins TRBV11-3 and TRBJ2-5; weak D call: TRBD2 (6 bases). Germline-derived CDR1 and CDR2 are SGHNT and YENEEA. CDR3 size: 15 residues. V shed 5 bases and J shed 7 bases, with 20 bases lying between them.

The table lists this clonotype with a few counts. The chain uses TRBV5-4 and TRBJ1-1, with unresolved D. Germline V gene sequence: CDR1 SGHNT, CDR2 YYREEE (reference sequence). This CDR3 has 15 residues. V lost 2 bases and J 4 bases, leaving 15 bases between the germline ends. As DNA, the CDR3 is TGTGCCAGCAGCTTAGCCGGGCTGGAGCGCACTGAAGCTTTCTTT. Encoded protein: CASSLAGLERTEAFF.

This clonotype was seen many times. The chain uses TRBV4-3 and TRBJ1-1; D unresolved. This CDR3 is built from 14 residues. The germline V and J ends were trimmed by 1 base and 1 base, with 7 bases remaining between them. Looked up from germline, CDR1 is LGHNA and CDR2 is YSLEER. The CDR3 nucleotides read TGCGCCAGCAGCCAAGTTGCCTCGAACACTGAAGCTTTCTTT. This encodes CASSQVASNTEAFF.

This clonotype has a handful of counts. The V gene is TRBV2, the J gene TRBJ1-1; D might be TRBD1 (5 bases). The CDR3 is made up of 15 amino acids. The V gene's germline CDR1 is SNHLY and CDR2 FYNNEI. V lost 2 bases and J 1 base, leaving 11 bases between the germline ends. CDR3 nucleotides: TGTGCCAGCAGTGAATTAGGGGACCGGAACACTGAAGCTTTCTTT. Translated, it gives CASSELGDRNTEAFF. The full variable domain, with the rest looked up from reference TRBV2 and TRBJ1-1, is EPEVTQTPSHQVTQMGQEVILRCVPISNHLYFYWYRQILGQKVEFLVSFYNNEISEKSEIFDDQFSVERPDGSNFTLKIRSTKLEDSAMYFCASSELGDRNTEAFFGQGTRLTVV.

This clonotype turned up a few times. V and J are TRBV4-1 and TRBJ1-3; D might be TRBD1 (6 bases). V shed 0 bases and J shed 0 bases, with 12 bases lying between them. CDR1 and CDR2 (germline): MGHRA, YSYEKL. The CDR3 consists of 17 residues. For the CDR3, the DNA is TGCGCCAGCAGCCAAGATCGCGGAGGGGGCTCTGGAAACACCATATATTTT. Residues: CASSQDRGGGSGNTIYF.

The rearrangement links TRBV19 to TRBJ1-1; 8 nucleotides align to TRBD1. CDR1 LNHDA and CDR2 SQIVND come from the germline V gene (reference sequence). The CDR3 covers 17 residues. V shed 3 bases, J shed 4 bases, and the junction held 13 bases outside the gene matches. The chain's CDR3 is CASSIPQGAPYGTEAFF. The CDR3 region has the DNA TGTGCCAGTAGTATCCCGCAGGGGGCCCCATATGGCACTGAAGCTTTCTTT.